A selection of T cell receptor beta chains follows, all from one sample in a study of blood T cell repertoires in COVID-19. Libraries were prepared by immunoSEQ multiplex PCR; TCRdb keeps only in-frame clonotypes and omits some of them. This sample has roughly 150,000 clones, with just under 85% found just once. The sample consisted of peripheral blood. Receptors were obtained from a woman of 80 years or more with COVID-19, enrolled during active disease. Both conserved end residues are part of each CDR3. The D gene is left open where the match is weak. A clone size is listed for some rows: how often the clone was seen (once, few, many), or a class if it is expanded.

j_gene | len | abundance | v_gene | d_gene | CDR3aa | CDR3nt
TRBJ1-1 | 14 | NA | TRBV5-1 | NA | CASSSQAANTEAFF | TGCGCCAGCAGCTCCCAGGCCGCAAACACTGAAGCTTTCTTT
TRBJ2-1 | 12 | NA | TRBV29-1 | NA | CSGGGVYNEQFF | TGCAGCGGTGGAGGGGTTTACAATGAGCAGTTCTTC
TRBJ2-2 | 16 | NA | TRBV7-6 | NA | CASSLEGRLTTGELFF | TGTGCCAGCAGCTTAGAGGGGCGGTTAACCACCGGGGAGCTGTTTTTT
TRBJ2-3 | 13 | NA | TRBV11-2 | NA | CASTPGAADTQYF | TGTGCCAGCACCCCTGGGGCGGCAGATACGCAGTATTTT
TRBJ2-7 | 15 | once | TRBV3-1/TRBV3-2 | TRBD1 | CASSQGGTGTYEQYF | TGTGCCAGCAGCCAAGGAGGGACAGGAACCTACGAGCAGTACTTC
TRBJ1-2 | 14 | NA | TRBV2 | NA | CASSEARLGYGYTF | TGTGCCAGCAGTGAAGCTAGACTTGGCTATGGCTACACCTTC
TRBJ1-1 | 13 | NA | TRBV10-3 | TRBD1 | CAIRRDRNTEAFF | TGTGCCATCAGACGGGACAGGAACACTGAAGCTTTCTTT
TRBJ2-1 | 15 | NA | TRBV5-1 | NA | CASSLGGQTYNEQFF | TGCGCCAGCAGCTTAGGCGGACAGACTTACAATGAGCAGTTCTTC
TRBJ2-7 | 16 | NA | TRBV11-2 | TRBD1 | CASSDHGTGRHREQYF | TGTGCCAGCAGCGACCACGGGACAGGCCGACACAGGGAGCAGTACTTC
TRBJ1-2 | 14 | few | TRBV19 | NA | CASSIEWRSYGYTF | TGTGCCAGTAGTATAGAGTGGAGGAGCTATGGCTACACCTTC
TRBJ1-1 | 13 | few | TRBV28 | TRBD1 | CASSFSDREEAFF | TGTGCCAGCAGTTTTTCTGACAGGGAAGAAGCTTTCTTT
TRBJ2-5 | 14 | once | TRBV11-2 | NA | CASSFSTGQETQYF | TGTGCCAGCAGCTTCTCCACAGGTCAAGAGACCCAGTACTTC
TRBJ2-3 | 15 | NA | TRBV5-1 | TRBD1 | CASSATGAPTDTQYF | TGCGCCAGCAGCGCTACAGGGGCCCCCACAGATACGCAGTATTTT
TRBJ2-5 | 14 | NA | TRBV5-4 | NA | CASSLGTDQETQYF | TGTGCCAGCAGCTTGGGGACAGATCAAGAGACCCAGTACTTC
TRBJ2-1 | 15 | NA | TRBV19 | NA | CASSMDSGSYNEQFF | TGTGCCAGTAGTATGGATAGCGGCTCCTACAATGAGCAGTTCTTC
TRBJ1-2 | 14 | once | TRBV6-5 | NA | CASSYDTGSYGYTF | TGTGCCAGCAGTTACGATACAGGGAGCTATGGCTACACCTTC
TRBJ1-6 | 12 | NA | TRBV6-5 | TRBD1 | CASSSTGGRLLF | TGTGCCAGCAGTTCTACAGGGGGGCGGCTGCTCTTT
TRBJ1-5 | 14 | NA | TRBV19 | NA | CASSRGEGNQPQHF | TGTGCCAGTAGTAGGGGCGAGGGCAATCAGCCCCAGCATTTT
TRBJ2-2 | 16 | few | TRBV28 | TRBD2 | CASLKTSGSVTGELFF | TGTGCCAGCCTCAAGACTAGCGGGAGCGTCACCGGGGAGCTGTTTTTT
TRBJ2-2 | 14 | NA | TRBV7-8 | NA | CASSHREGTGELFF | TGTGCCAGCAGCCACAGGGAGGGGACCGGGGAGCTGTTTTTT
TRBJ1-2 | 15 | NA | TRBV6-5 | NA | CASSLGGAGNYGYTF | TGTGCCAGCAGCCTGGGGGGGGCGGGTAACTATGGCTACACCTTC
TRBJ1-1 | 13 | NA | TRBV12-3/TRBV12-4 | NA | CASSLGPTVGAFF | TGTGCCAGCAGTTTAGGGCCCACGGTCGGGGCTTTCTTT
TRBJ1-2 | 13 | NA | TRBV6-5 | TRBD1 | CASIPTGGFGYTF | TGTGCCAGCATTCCGACAGGGGGCTTTGGCTACACCTTC
TRBJ1-5 | 12 | NA | TRBV3-1/TRBV3-2 | NA | CASSWADQPQHF | TGTGCCAGCAGCTGGGCCGATCAGCCCCAGCATTTT
TRBJ1-2 | 14 | NA | TRBV2 | NA | CASSPMTPGRGYTF | TGTGCCAGCAGTCCAATGACACCGGGGAGGGGCTACACCTTC
TRBJ2-5 | 15 | few | TRBV7-9 | NA | CASSPKVRVQETQYF | TGTGCCAGCAGCCCCAAGGTCCGGGTCCAAGAGACCCAGTACTTC
TRBJ1-2 | 14 | NA | TRBV7-9 | TRBD1 | CASSLGQGGEGYTF | TGTGCCAGCAGCTTGGGACAGGGAGGTGAAGGCTACACCTTC
TRBJ1-3 | 14 | NA | TRBV19 | NA | CASTQRGNGNTIYF | TGTGCCAGTACCCAAAGGGGGAATGGAAACACCATATATTTT
TRBJ1-5 | 15 | NA | TRBV6-5 | NA | CASRRTPDSNQPQHF | TGTGCCAGCAGACGGACACCGGATAGCAATCAGCCCCAGCATTTT
TRBJ2-5 | 13 | NA | TRBV5-1 | NA | CASAQGAVETQYF | TGCGCCAGCGCACAGGGCGCTGTAGAGACCCAGTACTTC
TRBJ2-3 | 17 | NA | TRBV25-1 | NA | CASSVQGRRGGTDTQYF | TGTGCCAGCAGTGTACAGGGTCGCCGGGGGGGCACAGATACGCAGTATTTT
TRBJ1-1 | 15 | NA | TRBV5-1 | NA | CASSLATARGTEAFF | TGCGCCAGCAGCTTGGCCACCGCCAGGGGAACTGAAGCTTTCTTT
TRBJ1-6 | 14 | few | TRBV7-8 | NA | CASSRQQGNSPLHF | TGTGCCAGCAGCCGACAACAGGGCAATTCACCCCTCCACTTT
TRBJ1-5 | 16 | NA | TRBV19 | TRBD1 | CASTITGQVLYQPQHF | TGTGCCAGTACCATCACCGGACAGGTCCTTTATCAGCCCCAGCATTTT
TRBJ2-4 | 16 | NA | TRBV5-1 | NA | CASSLGGDLAKNIQYF | TGCGCCAGCAGCTTGGGGGGAGACTTAGCCAAAAACATTCAGTACTTC
TRBJ1-6 | 15 | NA | TRBV10-3 | TRBD1 | CAISQGQADNSPLHF | TGTGCCATCAGTCAAGGACAGGCCGATAATTCACCCCTCCACTTT
TRBJ2-1 | 12 | NA | TRBV7-9 | NA | CASRFSGTHLFF | TGTGCCAGCAGATTTTCCGGGACTCACCTCTTCTTC
TRBJ1-2 | 14 | once | TRBV18 | TRBD1 | CASSSTGGAGGYTF | TGTGCCAGCTCATCCACAGGGGGCGCAGGTGGCTACACCTTC
TRBJ2-1 | 17 | NA | TRBV2 | NA | CASSEQAVPISYNEQFF | TGTGCCAGCAGTGAACAAGCTGTCCCAATCTCCTACAATGAGCAGTTCTTC
TRBJ1-4 | 15 | NA | TRBV4-2 | NA | CASSPGRETVEKLFF | TGTGCCAGCAGCCCTGGTCGTGAGACAGTGGAAAAACTGTTTTTT
TRBJ1-3 | 14 | NA | TRBV6-5 | NA | CASSTGTSGNTIYF | TGTGCCAGCAGTACAGGGACCTCTGGAAACACCATATATTTT
TRBJ1-1 | 14 | once | TRBV19 | NA | CASSLRGGNTEAFF | TGTGCCAGTAGTCTCCGCGGCGGGAACACTGAAGCTTTCTTT
TRBJ1-1 | 13 | NA | TRBV5-1 | NA | CASSLDRYTEAFF | TGCGCCAGCAGCTTGGACAGGTACACTGAAGCTTTCTTT
TRBJ2-3 | 15 | NA | TRBV19 | TRBD1 | CASSLDRSYTDTQYF | TGTGCCAGTAGTTTGGACAGGTCCTACACAGATACGCAGTATTTT
TRBJ2-2 | 15 | few | TRBV29-1 | TRBD2 | CSVAMTSGSAGELFF | TGCAGCGTTGCTATGACTAGCGGGAGTGCCGGGGAGCTGTTTTTT
TRBJ1-3 | 17 | NA | TRBV12-5 | NA | CASGLGPSQVSGNTIYF | TGTGCTAGTGGTTTGGGGCCCTCTCAGGTCTCTGGAAACACCATATATTTT
TRBJ1-1 | 14 | NA | TRBV19 | TRBD1 | CASRETGINTEAFF | TGTGCCAGTAGAGAGACAGGGATTAACACTGAAGCTTTCTTT
TRBJ1-4 | 11 | NA | TRBV9 | NA | CASSAPEKLFF | TGTGCCAGCAGCGCCCCAGAAAAACTGTTTTTT
TRBJ1-5 | 15 | NA | TRBV6-5 | NA | CATSKGSNSNQPQHF | TGTGCCACCTCGAAGGGGTCGAATAGCAATCAGCCCCAGCATTTT
TRBJ2-7 | 15 | NA | TRBV6-2/TRBV6-3 | TRBD2 | CASSPLAGFSYEQYF | TGTGCCAGCAGCCCCCTAGCGGGTTTCTCCTACGAGCAGTACTTC
TRBJ1-5 | 12 | NA | TRBV19 | NA | CASSMGGQPQHF | TGTGCCAGTAGTATGGGGGGTCAGCCCCAGCATTTT
TRBJ1-5 | 15 | NA | TRBV23-1 | TRBD1 | CASSFHRGSNQPQHF | TGCGCCAGCAGTTTCCACAGGGGGAGCAATCAGCCCCAGCATTTT
TRBJ2-7 | 14 | NA | TRBV18 | NA | CASSPPGGGGRQYF | TGTGCCAGCTCACCCCCCGGTGGGGGGGGGCGGCAGTACTTC
TRBJ2-3 | 15 | NA | TRBV3-1/TRBV3-2 | TRBD1 | CASSPWTGRADTQYF | TGTGCCAGCAGCCCATGGACAGGGCGGGCAGATACGCAGTATTTT
TRBJ2-5 | 15 | NA | TRBV5-4 | TRBD1 | CASSLSDRGEGTQYF | TGTGCCAGCAGCTTGTCCGACAGGGGCGAGGGGACCCAGTACTTC
TRBJ2-1 | 13 | NA | TRBV5-6 | NA | CASSSRQGNEQFF | TGTGCCAGCAGCTCGAGGCAGGGTAATGAGCAGTTCTTC
TRBJ2-2 | 18 | NA | TRBV5-4 | NA | CASSPPHTRSRDTGELFF | TGTGCCAGCAGCCCCCCCCACACTAGGTCGCGGGACACCGGGGAGCTGTTTTTT
TRBJ1-3 | 16 | NA | TRBV9 | NA | CASSVDWADSGNTIYF | TGTGCCAGCAGCGTAGACTGGGCAGACTCTGGAAACACCATATATTTT
TRBJ1-3 | 14 | once | TRBV15 | NA | CATSRDVGRDTIYF | TGTGCCACCAGCAGAGATGTGGGGCGCGACACCATATATTTT
TRBJ2-5 | 12 | few | TRBV29-1 | NA | CTVGAGEETQYF | TGCACCGTGGGGGCAGGGGAAGAGACCCAGTACTTC